This passage covers 6 T cell receptor beta chains from one sample sequenced in a study of blood T cell repertoires in COVID-19. TCRdb keeps only in-frame clones here, not all; method: immunoSEQ multiplex PCR. The table has about 380,000 clones, around 84% seen once. The specimen was peripheral blood. These receptors originate from a human donor with acute or convalescent COVID-19. The donor label of this sample is uncertain.

The rearrangement links TRBV28 to TRBJ1-5; 7 bases fit TRBD1. The CDR3 runs 15 residues. CDR1 and CDR2 from the germline V gene are MDHEN and SYDVKM. V lost 6 bases, J lost 6 bases, and 11 bases stayed unmatched. The CDR3 here is CASRHLDRVGQPQHF. The CDR3, as DNA: TGTGCCAGCAGACACCTTGACAGGGTTGGTCAGCCCCAGCATTTT.

The chain uses TRBV6-5 and TRBJ2-7, with 8 nucleotides matching TRBD1. The junction had 9 bases not matched to a gene; V was cut back by 8 bases and J by 6 bases. Per germline, CDR1 MNHEY and CDR2 SVGAGI. This CDR3 is built from 13 residues. For the CDR3, the DNA is TGTGCCAGCGGACCACAGGGGGTGGGCGAGCAGTACTTC. Its protein product is CASGPQGVGEQYF.

The chain employs TRBV9 and TRBJ1-2; no clear D. The CDR3 runs to 13 residues. Germline lookup yields CDR1 SGDLS and CDR2 YYNGEE. V was shortened by 0 bases and J by 4 bases, with 7 bases between the two germline ends. The CDR3 reads CASSVGAGYGYTF. The DNA for the CDR3 is TGTGCCAGCAGCGTAGGGGCGGGCTATGGCTACACCTTC.

The V call is TRBV12-5, the J call TRBJ2-1; 14 positions agree with TRBD2. There are 23 residues in the CDR3. V was clipped by 0 bases and J by 6 bases; unmatched bases: 22. Germline V gives CDR1 LGHNT, CDR2 FRNRAP. CDR3 in amino acids: CASGLVRASGLAGESTLTNEQFF. CDR3 in DNA: TGTGCTAGTGGTTTGGTACGAGCTTCGGGACTAGCGGGAGAGTCGACTCTTACCAATGAGCAGTTCTTC.

This clone was seen a single time. The junction and the germline gene differ at one end; a read error may be behind it. The chain employs TRBV6-1 and TRBJ1-6; tentatively, D is TRBD1 (6 bases). The germline V gene has CDR1 MNHNS and CDR2 SASEGT. CDR3 length: 14 residues. The CDR3 loop reads CASSEERGRGQFDF. CDR3 DNA: TGTGCCAGCAGTGAAGAAAGGGGTCGGGGACAATTCGACTTT.

This chain links TRBV4-2 with TRBJ2-2, with 13 bases that match TRBD2. The germline V gene encodes CDR1 LGHNA and CDR2 YNFKEQ. V trimming: 1 base; J trimming: 6 bases; junction bases outside the gene matches: 2. This CDR3 is built from 16 residues. CDR3 protein: CASSQVGLAGSGELFF. The CDR3 DNA sequence: TGTGCCAGCAGCCAAGTGGGACTAGCGGGATCCGGGGAGCTGTTTTTT.